This T cell receptor beta chain was recovered during a study of Ad26.COV2.S vaccination and SARS-CoV-2 variants. Between the trimmed V and J ends, which lost 2 bases and 5 bases, there was a span of 4 bases. This CDR3 spans 12 amino acids. Germline V gene data show CDR1 as SGHNT and CDR2 as YYREEE (reference sequence). This sample's treatment: roughly 19 received Ad26.COV2.S at low or high dose, single or two shots; several received placebo; per-sample allocation not given. Samples were taken on day 63 after the first vaccine or placebo injection. Repertoires were generated with immunoSEQ multiplex PCR, while TCRdb's copy carries only in-frame clones and drops some. This table has about half a million clones, approximately 90% appearing once.

The sequence came from a person between 18 and 65 years old who received the Ad26.COV2.S COVID-19 vaccine or a placebo. The input for sequencing was peripheral blood, taken in a trial of Ad26.COV2.S vaccine versus placebo. The rearrangement joins TRBV5-4 to TRBJ1-4; D is unclear. CDR3 nucleotides: TGTGCCAGCAGCTTCCTAAATGAAAAACTGTTTTTT. Residues: CASSFLNEKLFF.